Listed below are T cell receptor beta chains from one sample, sequenced in a study of HIV-infected children after antiretroviral therapy interruption. MiXCR was run by TCRdb on the 3' RACE reads, yielding one entry per CDR3 protein. The sample consists of about 15,000 distinct CDR3 sequences, about 3.7% of them appearing once. The material sequenced was CD45RA+ CD4+ T cells from PBMCs, taken from a donor given antiretroviral therapy, either interrupted or continuous. These receptors all come from a child aged 2-17 years with HIV. Both conserved end residues are trimmed from each CDR3. Fields, in order: J gene, V gene, CDR3 protein.

TRBJ2-6 | TRBV19 | ATAPGANVLT
TRBJ2-7 | TRBV5-1 | ASAWDGRSYEQY
TRBJ2-3 | TRBV2 | VSSRRGSSTDTQY
TRBJ2-7 | TRBV7-9 | ASSLGSYPPLGEQY
TRBJ2-3 | TRBV12-3/TRBV12-4 | ASSFTPHTDTQY
TRBJ2-7 | TRBV9 | ASSPRQGAYEQY
TRBJ1-6 | TRBV12-3/TRBV12-4 | ASSSGTGYSPLH
TRBJ2-1 | TRBV24-1 | ATSGPSDNEQF
TRBJ2-1 | TRBV15 | ATSRDLSSNEQF
TRBJ1-6 | TRBV5-1 | ASRRGAENSPLH
TRBJ1-1 | TRBV3-1 | ASSPRRNTEAF
TRBJ2-3 | TRBV4-1 | ASSAGLAPTDTQY
TRBJ2-2 | TRBV2 | ASLEDLALTGELF
TRBJ2-3 | TRBV7-8 | ASRDGTRGPDTQY
TRBJ1-4 | TRBV9 | ASSPHRQGSEKLF
TRBJ1-5 | TRBV7-9 | ASSLGEPPQPQH
TRBJ2-1 | TRBV18 | ASSPPQLAGSEQF
TRBJ2-2 | TRBV5-4 | ASRRDRGPNTGELF
TRBJ2-7 | TRBV11-2 | ASSSTGGSYEQY
TRBJ2-7 | TRBV7-8 | ASSSDRPNSYEQY
TRBJ2-2 | TRBV18 | ASSPGTSGSITGELF
TRBJ2-1 | TRBV20-1 | SARDEGERGGYNEQF
TRBJ1-5 | TRBV7-8 | ASSSQGIGQPQH
TRBJ2-5 | TRBV20-1 | SASDPGAREETQY
TRBJ1-2 | TRBV21-1 | ASSKGGLSPLNYGYT
TRBJ2-1 | TRBV20-1 | SARGRDRVGNEQF
TRBJ2-7 | TRBV28 | ASRGPIIYEQY
TRBJ1-5 | TRBV12-3/TRBV12-4 | ASSLGSRRNQPQH
TRBJ1-4 | TRBV7-2 | ASSPGRGLGPTNEKLF
TRBJ1-6 | TRBV4-1 | ASSPLPTGYNSPLH
TRBJ2-7 | TRBV11-2 | ASSSYYEQY
TRBJ2-7 | TRBV7-2 | ASSLIALSRGQSPYEQY
TRBJ1-2 | TRBV5-1 | ASSLGGTEGGYT
TRBJ2-3 | TRBV25-1 | ASSEVGGRDTQY
TRBJ2-1 | TRBV12-5 | ASGRIGTEENEQF
TRBJ1-1 | TRBV19 | ASSRTGSEAF
TRBJ2-7 | TRBV10-1 | ASSESFSGRDEQY
TRBJ2-4 | TRBV5-1 | ASSSGQGDIQY
TRBJ1-4 | TRBV12-3/TRBV12-4 | ASSPGFSTNEKLF